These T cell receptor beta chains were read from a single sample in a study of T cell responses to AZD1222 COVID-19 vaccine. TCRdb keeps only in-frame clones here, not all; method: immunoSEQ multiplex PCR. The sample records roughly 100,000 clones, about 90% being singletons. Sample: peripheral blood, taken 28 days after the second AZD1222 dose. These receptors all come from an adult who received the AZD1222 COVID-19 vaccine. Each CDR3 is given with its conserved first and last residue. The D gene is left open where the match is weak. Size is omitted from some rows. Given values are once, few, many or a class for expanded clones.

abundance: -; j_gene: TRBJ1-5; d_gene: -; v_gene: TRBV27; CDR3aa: CASRIGAGSNQPQHF; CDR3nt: TGTGCCAGCAGAATAGGGGCGGGGAGCAATCAGCCCCAGCATTTT
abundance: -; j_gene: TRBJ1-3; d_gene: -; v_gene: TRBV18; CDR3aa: CASSPLSSGTLSGNTIYF; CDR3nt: TGTGCCAGCTCACCACTTTCGTCCGGGACGCTCTCTGGAAACACCATATATTTT
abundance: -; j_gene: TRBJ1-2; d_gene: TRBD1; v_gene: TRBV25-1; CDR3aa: CASRNDDRGNYGYTF; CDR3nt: TGTGCCAGCAGGAACGACGACAGGGGGAACTATGGCTACACCTTC
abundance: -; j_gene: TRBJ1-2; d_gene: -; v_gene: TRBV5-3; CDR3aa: CARSSGRLNYGYTF; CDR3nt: TGTGCCAGAAGCTCCGGACGGCTCAACTATGGCTACACCTTC
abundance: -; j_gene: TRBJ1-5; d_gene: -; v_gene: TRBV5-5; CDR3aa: CASSLRGDGNQPQHF; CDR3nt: TGTGCCAGCAGCTTGCGGGGAGACGGGAATCAGCCCCAGCATTTT
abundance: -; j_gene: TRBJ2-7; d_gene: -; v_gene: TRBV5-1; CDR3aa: CASSLGGYEQYF; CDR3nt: TGCGCCAGCAGCTTGGGGGGATACGAGCAGTACTTC
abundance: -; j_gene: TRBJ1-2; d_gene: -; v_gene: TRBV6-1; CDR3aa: CASSELPLQGGYTF; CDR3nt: TGTGCCAGCAGTGAACTTCCCTTACAGGGAGGCTACACCTTC
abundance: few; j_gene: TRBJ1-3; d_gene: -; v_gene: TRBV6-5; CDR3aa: CASSYSAIIGNTIYF; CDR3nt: TGTGCCAGCAGTTACTCGGCGATTATTGGAAACACCATATATTTT
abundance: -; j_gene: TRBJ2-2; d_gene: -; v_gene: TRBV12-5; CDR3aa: CASGLRDGRTGELFF; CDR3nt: TGTGCTAGTGGTCTCCGGGACGGAAGAACCGGGGAGCTGTTTTTT
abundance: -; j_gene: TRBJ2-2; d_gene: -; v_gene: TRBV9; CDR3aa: CASNAQGPGELFF; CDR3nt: TGTGCCAGCAACGCCCAGGGGCCCGGGGAGCTGTTTTTT
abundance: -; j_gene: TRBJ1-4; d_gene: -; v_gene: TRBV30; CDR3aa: CAWSAYREELFF; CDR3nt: TGTGCCTGGAGTGCCTACAGGGAGGAACTGTTTTTT
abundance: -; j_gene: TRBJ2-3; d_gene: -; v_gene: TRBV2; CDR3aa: CASTTSPSTDTQYF; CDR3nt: TGTGCCAGCACCACTAGCCCTAGCACAGATACGCAGTATTTT
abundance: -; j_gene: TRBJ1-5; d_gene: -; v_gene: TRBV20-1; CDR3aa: CSASRGGPEYQPQHF; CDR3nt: TGCAGTGCTAGTCGGGGGGGGCCCGAGTATCAGCCCCAGCATTTT
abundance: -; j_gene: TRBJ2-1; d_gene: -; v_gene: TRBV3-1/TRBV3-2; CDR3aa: CASSQAVTRWQFF; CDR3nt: TGTGCCAGCAGCCAAGCAGTTACGAGGTGGCAGTTCTTC
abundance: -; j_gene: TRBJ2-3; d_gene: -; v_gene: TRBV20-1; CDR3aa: CSAELADTQYF; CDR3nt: TGCAGTGCGGAGTTGGCAGATACGCAGTATTTT
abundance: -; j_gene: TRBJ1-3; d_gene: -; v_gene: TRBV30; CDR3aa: CAWQTASSGNTIYF; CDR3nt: TGTGCCTGGCAAACAGCGAGCTCTGGAAACACCATATATTTT
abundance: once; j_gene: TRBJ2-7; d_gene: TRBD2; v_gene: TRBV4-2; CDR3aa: CASSQEPSGSYEQYF; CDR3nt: TGTGCCAGCAGCCAAGAACCTAGCGGGAGCTACGAGCAGTACTTC
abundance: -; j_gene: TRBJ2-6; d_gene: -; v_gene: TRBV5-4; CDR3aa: CASSLLGPSGANVLTF; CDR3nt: TGTGCCAGCAGCCTGCTCGGCCCGTCTGGGGCCAACGTCCTGACTTTC
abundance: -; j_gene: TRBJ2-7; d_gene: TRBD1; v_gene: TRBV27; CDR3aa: CASKTTGFREQYF; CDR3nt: TGTGCCAGCAAGACGACAGGGTTCCGCGAGCAGTACTTC
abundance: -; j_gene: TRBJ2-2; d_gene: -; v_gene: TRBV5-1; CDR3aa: CASSLAVQTGELFF; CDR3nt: TGCGCCAGCAGCTTGGCCGTCCAGACCGGGGAGCTGTTTTTT
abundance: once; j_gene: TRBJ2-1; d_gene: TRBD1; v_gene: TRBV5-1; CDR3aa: CASSHSGQGIEQFF; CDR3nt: TGCGCCAGCAGTCACAGCGGACAGGGCATTGAGCAGTTCTTC
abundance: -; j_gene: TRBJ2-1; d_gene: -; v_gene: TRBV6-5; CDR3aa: CASSYSALPSYNEQFF; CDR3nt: TGTGCCAGCAGTTACTCGGCACTCCCCTCCTACAATGAGCAGTTCTTC
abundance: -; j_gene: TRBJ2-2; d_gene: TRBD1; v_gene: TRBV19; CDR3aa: CASSTAGQGGFGGTGELFF; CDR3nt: TGTGCCAGTAGTACCGCAGGACAGGGAGGTTTCGGCGGCACCGGGGAGCTGTTTTTT
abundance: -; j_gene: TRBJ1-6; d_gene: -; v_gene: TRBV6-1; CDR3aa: CASSEFSPLHF; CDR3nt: TGTGCCAGCAGTGAATTTTCACCCCTCCACTTT
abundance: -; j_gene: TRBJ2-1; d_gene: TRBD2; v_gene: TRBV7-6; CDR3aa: CASSFAAGGGNEQFF; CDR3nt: TGTGCCAGCAGCTTCGCAGCGGGAGGGGGGAATGAGCAGTTCTTC
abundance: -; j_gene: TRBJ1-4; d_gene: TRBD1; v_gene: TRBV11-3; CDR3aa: CASRRDRGREKLFF; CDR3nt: TGTGCCAGCAGGCGGGACAGGGGGCGAGAAAAACTGTTTTTT
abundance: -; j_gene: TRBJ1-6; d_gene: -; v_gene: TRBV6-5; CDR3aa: CASSHRDPPLHF; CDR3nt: TGTGCCAGCAGTCACAGGGACCCACCCCTCCACTTT
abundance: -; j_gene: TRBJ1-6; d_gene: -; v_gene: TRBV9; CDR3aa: CASSVSGSSNSPLHF; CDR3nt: TGTGCCAGCAGCGTGTCCGGGTCTAGCAATTCACCCCTCCACTTT
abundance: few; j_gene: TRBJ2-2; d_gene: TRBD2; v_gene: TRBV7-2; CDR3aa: CASSLGLAVGTGELFF; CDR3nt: TGTGCCAGCAGCTTGGGACTAGCGGTGGGCACCGGGGAGCTGTTTTTT
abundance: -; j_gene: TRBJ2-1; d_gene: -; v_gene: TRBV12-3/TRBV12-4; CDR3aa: CASSLGLVFEQFF; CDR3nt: TGTGCCAGCAGTTTGGGACTGGTTTTTGAGCAGTTCTTC
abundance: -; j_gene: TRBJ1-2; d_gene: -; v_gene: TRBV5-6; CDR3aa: CASSLDYRDYGYTF; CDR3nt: TGTGCCAGCAGCTTGGATTACAGGGACTACGGCTACACCTTC
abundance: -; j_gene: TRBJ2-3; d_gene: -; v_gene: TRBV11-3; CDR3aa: CASSPAASTDTQYF; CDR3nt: TGTGCCAGCAGCCCAGCCGCGTCCACAGATACGCAGTATTTT
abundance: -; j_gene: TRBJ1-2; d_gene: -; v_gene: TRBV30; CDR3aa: CAWKIAGRNYGYTF; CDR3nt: TGTGCCTGGAAAATAGCAGGGCGGAACTATGGCTACACCTTC
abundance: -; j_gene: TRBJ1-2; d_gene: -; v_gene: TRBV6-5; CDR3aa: CASSPGTPNAGYTF; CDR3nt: TGTGCCAGCAGTCCCGGGACTCCTAACGCTGGCTACACCTTC
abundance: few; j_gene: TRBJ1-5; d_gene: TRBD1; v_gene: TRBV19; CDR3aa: CARLWFGTGGNQPQHF; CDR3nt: TGTGCCAGGTTATGGTTCGGGACAGGGGGCAATCAGCCCCAGCATTTT
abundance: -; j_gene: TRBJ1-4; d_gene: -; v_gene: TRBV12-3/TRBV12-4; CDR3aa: CASSLMGGEKLFF; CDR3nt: TGTGCCAGCAGTTTGATGGGGGGGGAAAAACTGTTTTTT
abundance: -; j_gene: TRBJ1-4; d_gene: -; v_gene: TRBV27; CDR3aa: CASSLSYRDEKLFF; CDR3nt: TGTGCCAGCAGTTTATCTTACAGGGATGAAAAACTGTTTTTT
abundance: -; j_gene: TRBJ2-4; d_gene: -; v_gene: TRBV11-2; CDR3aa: CASSSLRVNIQYF; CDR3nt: TGTGCCAGCAGCTCTCTGAGGGTTAACATTCAGTACTTC